These 9 T cell receptor beta chains originate from one sample sequenced in a study of identical twins. TCRdb passed the 5' RACE reads through MiXCR, listing each CDR3 protein once. This sample has hundreds of thousands of distinct CDR3 sequences, with about 7% found just once. The data were also submitted as part of a second study, on yellow fever vaccine responses in identical twins.

The source material was memory (CD45RO+) T cells sorted from blood. The receptors come from a woman aged 18-29 years in good health.

This clonotype has more than one count but fewer than ten. The V gene is TRBV7-7, the J gene TRBJ2-5; D is perhaps TRBD1 (6 bases). Trimming cost V 4 bases and J 5 bases, with 14 bases left between them. CDR3 length: 14 amino acids. Germline V gene lookup returns CDR1 SSHAT and CDR2 FNYEAQ (reference sequence). DNA for the CDR3: TGTGCCAGCAGCTCCGGGGCCCAGGGGGAGACCCAGTACTTC. Its translation is CASSSGAQGETQYF.

This clonotype was counted at least ten times. V and J are TRBV12-3 or TRBV12-4 and TRBJ1-3; 9 nucleotides agree with TRBD1. The CDR3 spans 14 residues. The DNA of the CDR3 is TGTTCGTCCGGGACAGGGATCTCTGGAAACACCATATATTTT. Protein product: CSSGTGISGNTIYF.

This clonotype appeared a few times. The chain uses TRBV11-2 and TRBJ2-5, with no clear D. V was cut by 6 bases and J by 1 base, with 12 bases left in between. CDR1 SGHAT and CDR2 FQNNGV come from the germline V gene. This CDR3 contains 14 residues. CDR3 residues: CASRSGGIQETQYF. DNA of the CDR3: TGTGCCAGCAGGTCGGGCGGAATCCAAGAGACCCAGTACTTC.

This clonotype was recorded a few times. CDR3 sequence reads: CASSPWQGDTGELFF. CDR3 coding DNA: TGTGCCAGCAGCCCCTGGCAGGGGGACACCGGGGAGCTGTTTTTT. This chain connects TRBV14 to TRBJ2-2; 7 bases match TRBD1. Unmatched junction bases numbered 5, after V lost 4 bases and J lost 3 bases. CDR3 length equals 15 residues. Looked up from germline, CDR1 is SGHDN and CDR2 is FVKESK.

This clonotype was recorded a few times. The rearrangement uses TRBV5-1 and TRBJ2-3; TRBD1 aligns across 7 bases. The CDR3 covers 14 residues. The trim removed 4 bases at V and 2 bases at J, leaving 4 bases unmatched. Germline loops: CDR1 SGHRS, CDR2 YFSETQ. The CDR3 DNA is TGCGCCAGCAGCAAGGGACAGAACACAGATACGCAGTATTTT. This gives the protein CASSKGQNTDTQYF.

This clonotype has a count of ten or more. The chain uses TRBV5-1 and TRBJ1-2; D ambiguous. Germline V CDR1 and CDR2: SGHRS, YFSETQ. The CDR3 contains 15 residues. V lost 0 bases and J 5 bases, leaving 14 bases between the germline ends. The CDR3 sequence is CASSLVGSSIYGYTF. The CDR3 DNA reads TGCGCCAGCAGCTTGGTAGGTTCGTCGATTTATGGCTACACCTTC.

This clonotype was found many times. This chain connects TRBV20-1 to TRBJ2-2; no clear D gene. Germline values: CDR1 DFQATT, CDR2 SNEGSKA (reference sequence). The CDR3 length is 12 residues. V dropped 5 bases and J dropped 2 bases, with 6 bases sitting between them. The CDR3 DNA reads TGCAGTGCTCACAGCAACACCGGGGAGCTGTTTTTT. This codes for CSAHSNTGELFF.

This clonotype was recorded many times. V is TRBV5-1 and J is TRBJ2-1, with D possibly matching TRBD2 (6 bases). Trimming removed 0 bases from V and 4 bases from J, with 11 bases in between. Germline V gene sequence: CDR1 SGHRS, CDR2 YFSETQ. The CDR3 is made up of 15 amino acids. The CDR3 protein is CASSLDPSAYNEQFF. The CDR3 region has the DNA TGCGCCAGCAGCTTGGATCCTAGCGCTTACAATGAGCAGTTCTTC.

This clonotype came up many times. The chain has TRBV5-1 and TRBJ2-3; perhaps TRBD2 as D (6 bases). From germline, CDR1 is SGHRS and CDR2 YFSETQ. V lost 2 bases and J 2 bases, leaving 12 bases between the germline ends. The CDR3 sequence is 15 residues long. DNA of the CDR3: TGCGCCAGCAGCTTCCTTGGCGGGGACACAGATACGCAGTATTTT. Its protein is CASSFLGGDTDTQYF.